This is a list of T cell receptor beta chains from one sample in a study of regulatory and conventional T cells in RAG deficiency. Produced via immunoSEQ multiplex PCR; TCRdb's table is partial and in-frame only. This table holds about 32,000 clones, approximately 91% found once. These same records also appear under a second study, on regulatory T cells.

The sequenced sample consisted of CD8+ T cells sorted from blood. These receptors came from a human donor in good health. The CDR3 runs from the conserved cysteine through the conserved F or W. The D gene is left open where the match is weak. The size field is filled for only some rows; it gives once, few, many or a size class.

j_call: TRBJ2-2; d_call: NA; v_call: TRBV5-1; clone_size: NA; cdr3_nt: TGCGCCAGCAGCTTGCAGGGGTCGGCCGGGGAGCTGTTTTTT; cdr3_aa: CASSLQGSAGELFF
j_call: TRBJ1-2; d_call: NA; v_call: TRBV19; clone_size: few; cdr3_nt: TGTGCCAGTACCACCACTAACTATGGCTACACCTTC; cdr3_aa: CASTTTNYGYTF
j_call: TRBJ1-2; d_call: NA; v_call: TRBV27; clone_size: NA; cdr3_nt: TGTGCCAGCGCCGGCCCGGGCGGCTACACCTTC; cdr3_aa: CASAGPGGYTF
j_call: TRBJ1-5; d_call: NA; v_call: TRBV30; clone_size: NA; cdr3_nt: TGTGCCTGGAGTCCCCAGATTAATCAGCCCCAGCATTTT; cdr3_aa: CAWSPQINQPQHF
j_call: TRBJ1-6; d_call: NA; v_call: TRBV18; clone_size: NA; cdr3_nt: TGTGCCAGCTCACCTTTCGGTTCCCAGGGTAATTCACCCCTCCACTTT; cdr3_aa: CASSPFGSQGNSPLHF
j_call: TRBJ1-1; d_call: NA; v_call: TRBV6-1; clone_size: once; cdr3_nt: TGTGCCAGCAGTGAAGGAGCTTTTTGGACTGAAGCTTTCTTT; cdr3_aa: CASSEGAFWTEAFF
j_call: TRBJ2-3; d_call: NA; v_call: TRBV7-6; clone_size: NA; cdr3_nt: TGTGCCAGCAGCTCTACTTTCACGTATACGCAGTATTTT; cdr3_aa: CASSSTFTYTQYF
j_call: TRBJ1-2; d_call: NA; v_call: TRBV7-9; clone_size: NA; cdr3_nt: TGTGCCAGCAGCTTCCGGTGGGTCAGGGCTAACTATGGCTACACCTTC; cdr3_aa: CASSFRWVRANYGYTF
j_call: TRBJ2-1; d_call: TRBD2; v_call: TRBV5-1; clone_size: NA; cdr3_nt: TGCGCCAGCAGCTTGGCCGGTAGCGGGCCACTCTACAATGAGCAGTTCTTC; cdr3_aa: CASSLAGSGPLYNEQFF
j_call: TRBJ1-5; d_call: NA; v_call: TRBV28; clone_size: NA; cdr3_nt: TGTGCCAGCAGTTTATGGGGTAATCAGCCCCAGCATTTT; cdr3_aa: CASSLWGNQPQHF
j_call: TRBJ1-6; d_call: NA; v_call: TRBV6-1; clone_size: once; cdr3_nt: TGTGCCAGCAGTGCTGATGTGGTCGGAGGTAATTCACCCCTCCACTTT; cdr3_aa: CASSADVVGGNSPLHF
j_call: TRBJ2-5; d_call: TRBD2; v_call: TRBV10-3; clone_size: NA; cdr3_nt: TGTGCCACCGGGACTAGCGGCGTCGGAGAGACCCAGTACTTC; cdr3_aa: CATGTSGVGETQYF
j_call: TRBJ2-7; d_call: TRBD1; v_call: TRBV30; clone_size: NA; cdr3_nt: TGTGCCTGGAGTTTGGGACAGGGGATTCGGGACGAGCAGTACTTC; cdr3_aa: CAWSLGQGIRDEQYF
j_call: TRBJ2-2; d_call: TRBD1; v_call: TRBV7-2; clone_size: NA; cdr3_nt: TGTGCCAGCAGCTTAGGAGGACAGGGGGCGTTGAACACCGGGGAGCTGTTTTTT; cdr3_aa: CASSLGGQGALNTGELFF
j_call: TRBJ2-5; d_call: NA; v_call: TRBV30; clone_size: NA; cdr3_nt: TGTGCCTGGATCTCGGGGTTTGGCCAAGAGACCCAGTACTTC; cdr3_aa: CAWISGFGQETQYF
j_call: TRBJ1-2; d_call: NA; v_call: TRBV6-5; clone_size: few; cdr3_nt: TGTGCCAGCAGTTACGGTCCCCCGATGGCGCAAGGTTCCACCTTC; cdr3_aa: CASSYGPPMAQGSTF